The 27 T cell receptor beta chains listed next were all sequenced from one sample in a study of beta chain features in type 1 diabetes (dated by TCRdb to the late 2010s). Libraries were built with the immunoSEQ multiplex PCR assay. The High Capacity cDNA Reverse Transcription Kit was used to reverse transcribe all of the isolated RNA, meaning that expressed TCRB transcripts were what got sequenced. Not all clones reach the TCRdb copy of this immuneACCESS table, which keeps in-frame sequences only. Checked studies attribute under half of the gap to unresolved V genes and leave the rest unexplained. Across this sample there are 430,000 or so clones, with about an eighth seen only once. The ten largest make up over 0.035% of the sample. The sequenced sample consisted of naive CD4+ T cells from blood. The intended sense of this specimen's cell subset or site label: true naive CD4+ T cells. These receptors were obtained from a woman between 18 and 29 years old in good health.

This clone showed up just a few times. The chain is built from TRBV6-6 and TRBJ2-7; 8 bases align to TRBD2. Germline assignment: CDR1 MNHNY and CDR2 SVGAGI (reference sequence). The CDR3 sequence is 15 residues long. After removal of 4 bases from V and 1 base from J, the junction contained 6 bases not matched to a gene. Here the CDR3 DNA reads TGTGCCAGCAGTTTTCTAGCGGGCCCTTCCTACGAGCAGTACTTC. Translation gives CASSFLAGPSYEQYF.

The rearrangement uses TRBV18 and TRBJ2-4; the match to TRBD1 covers 7 bases. The CDR3 runs to 15 residues. Germline assignment: CDR1 KGHSH and CDR2 LQKENI. Trimming removed 2 bases from V and 1 base from J; junction bases left unmatched: 2. This CDR3 reads CASSPTDRAKNIQYF. CDR3 coding DNA: TGTGCCAGCTCACCAACGGACAGGGCCAAAAACATTCAGTACTTC.

V and J are TRBV7-7 and TRBJ2-5; D is possibly TRBD1 or TRBD2 (5 bases each). The V gene's germline CDR1 is SSHAT and CDR2 FNYEAQ (reference sequence). The CDR3 has 14 residues. The CDR3 spells CASVETGLRETQYF. The CDR3 coding sequence is TGTGCTAGCGTAGAAACGGGGCTCAGAGAGACCCAGTACTTC.

V usage is TRBV7-2 and J usage is TRBJ2-5; D is possibly TRBD1 or TRBD2 (5 bases each). CDR1 is SGHTA and CDR2 is FQGNSA in the germline V gene. CDR3 length equals 13 residues. V was clipped by 3 bases and J by 5 bases, with 10 bases between them. The CDR3 sequence: CASSFEGPETQYF. As DNA, the CDR3 is TGTGCCAGCAGCTTCGAGGGGCCGGAGACCCAGTACTTC.

This clone was picked up a small number of times. The chain carries TRBV18 and TRBJ2-7; D possibly corresponds to TRBD1 (6 bases). The CDR3 is 15 residues long. Germline CDR1 and CDR2: KGHSH and LQKENI. Trimming took off 2 bases at V and 2 bases at J, with 13 bases between the two ends. The CDR3 nucleotides read TGTGCCAGCTCACCAGTCGGGACACCAACCTACGAGCAGTACTTC. Protein: CASSPVGTPTYEQYF.

This clone was detected only a few times. CDR3 nucleotides: TGTGCCAGCAGCCCAATAGAGGATACGCAGTATTTT. Translated: CASSPIEDTQYF. V is TRBV9 and J is TRBJ2-3, with D unresolved. The germline V and J ends were trimmed by 4 bases and 6 bases, with 9 bases remaining between them. Per germline, CDR1 SGDLS and CDR2 YYNGEE. This CDR3 comprises 12 residues. The full variable domain, its missing parts supplied by reference TRBV9 and TRBJ2-3, is DSGVTQTPKHLITATGQRVTLRCSPRSGDLSVYWYQQSLDQGLQFLIQYYNGEERAKGNILERFSAQQFPDLHSELNLSSLELGDSALYFCASSPIEDTQYFGPGTRLTVL.

This sequence joins TRBV7-2 and TRBJ2-5, with TRBD1 matching over 11 bases. The CDR3 loop spans 17 amino acids. CDR1 and CDR2 from the germline V gene are SGHTA and FQGNSA. Losses at the gene ends were 0 bases for V and 3 bases for J; bases not matched to a gene: 6. CDR3 region: CASSLALWDRGKETQYF. CDR3 bases: TGTGCCAGCAGCTTAGCCCTCTGGGACAGGGGGAAAGAGACCCAGTACTTC.

The chain is built from TRBV4-3 and TRBJ2-7; TRBD1 might be the D (6 bases). The CDR3 sequence is 17 residues long. The V gene lost 1 base and the J gene lost 2 bases, with 18 bases spanning the gap. Germline V lookup: CDR1 LGHNA, CDR2 YSLEER. This CDR3 is CASSQAPAGTKTYEQYF. The CDR3 DNA follows: TGCGCCAGCAGCCAAGCACCAGCCGGGACAAAGACCTACGAGCAGTACTTC.

The chain combines TRBV7-2 with TRBJ2-1; 9 nucleotides agree with TRBD2. The CDR3 covers 17 residues. The trim removed 5 bases at V and 1 base at J, leaving 9 bases unmatched. CDR1 and CDR2 (germline): SGHTA, FQGNSA. CDR3 region: CASSPSPGLASYNEQFF. The CDR3 bases are TGTGCCAGCAGCCCTAGCCCCGGACTAGCGTCCTACAATGAGCAGTTCTTC.

V is TRBV18 and J is TRBJ2-7; D is uncertain. The CDR3 extends over 14 amino acids. CDR1 is KGHSH and CDR2 is LQKENI in the germline V gene. V was shortened by 5 bases and J by 2 bases, with 13 bases between the two germline ends. The chain's CDR3 is CASSTNGPTYEQYV. As DNA, the CDR3 is TGTGCCAGCTCAACCAATGGGCCGACCTACGAGCAGTACGTC.

In this sample, this clone turned up a few times. This chain connects TRBV4-2 to TRBJ2-4; TRBD1 matches 8 bases. V shed 1 base, J shed 5 bases, and the junction held 16 bases outside the gene matches. Germline CDR1 and CDR2: LGHNA and YNFKEQ. There are 19 residues in the CDR3. CDR3 region: CASSQAFRQGMFKENIQYF. The CDR3 bases are TGTGCCAGCAGCCAAGCTTTTCGACAGGGGATGTTTAAGGAAAACATTCAGTACTTC.

This clone was detected a few times. The chain joins TRBV6-5 to TRBJ1-2, with D possibly TRBD1 on 5 matching bases. CDR1 MNHEY and CDR2 SVGAGI come from the germline V gene. V was clipped by 2 bases and J by 8 bases, with 12 bases between them. CDR3 size: 13 residues. The CDR3 sequence: CASSYVGRQGYTF. CDR3 DNA: TGTGCCAGCAGTTACGTGGGACGCCAGGGCTACACCTTC.

This clone turned up a few times. The junction differs from germline at one of its ends, possibly a read error. The chain is built from TRBV7-8 and TRBJ2-1; possible D gene TRBD2, 5 bases. Germline V gives CDR1 SGHVS, CDR2 FQNEAQ. The CDR3 has 14 residues. CDR3 region: CASGPGNHYDEQFF. In DNA form, the CDR3 reads TGTGCCAGCGGCCCCGGGAACCACTACGATGAGCAGTTCTTC.

The chain uses TRBV18 and TRBJ1-5; D gene unclear. This CDR3 is 14 amino acids long. Germline-derived CDR1 and CDR2 are KGHSH and LQKENI. V lost 3 bases to trimming and J lost 4 bases, with 10 bases between them. This chain's CDR3 is CASSPDGPNQPQHF. Here the CDR3 DNA reads TGTGCCAGCTCACCGGACGGACCGAATCAGCCCCAGCATTTT.

This clone was counted a few times. The chain employs TRBV27 and TRBJ2-5, with D perhaps being TRBD1 or TRBD2 (5 bases each). Germline assignment: CDR1 MNHEY and CDR2 SMNVEV (reference sequence). The V end lost 6 bases, the J end lost 5 bases, and 13 bases lay between the germline ends. The length of the CDR3 is 13 residues. CDR3 DNA: TGTGCCAGCAGGCTGGGACGAGGGGAGACCCAGTACTTC. The encoded protein is CASRLGRGETQYF.

This clone appeared a few times. V is TRBV7-9 and J is TRBJ2-2; the match to TRBD1 covers 9 bases. V shed 5 bases and J 6 bases; nucleotides not matched to a gene: 7. The CDR3 is 15 amino acids. Germline V gene data show CDR1 as SEHNR and CDR2 as FQNEAQ (reference sequence). Written as DNA, the CDR3 is TGTGCCAGCAGCCCCGGGACAGGGTACGCCGGGGAGCTGTTTTTT. Protein: CASSPGTGYAGELFF.

The sample holds a few counts of this clone. This chain joins TRBV5-1 and TRBJ2-1; D possibly corresponds to TRBD1 (6 bases). Trimming cost V 0 bases and J 6 bases, with 10 bases left between them. This CDR3 is 14 amino acids long. Germline assignment: CDR1 SGHRS and CDR2 YFSETQ. The chain's CDR3 is CASSLAGEFNEQFF. DNA of the CDR3: TGCGCCAGCAGCTTGGCAGGGGAGTTCAATGAGCAGTTCTTC.

The table lists this clone with a few counts. The rearrangement links TRBV28 to TRBJ2-1, with D uncertain. Germline CDR1 reads MDHEN; CDR2 reads SYDVKM. V was cut by 2 bases and J by 10 bases, with 6 bases left in between. CDR3 length: 11 amino acids. The DNA of the CDR3 is TGTGCCAGCAGTTTAACCTTGGAGCAGTTCTTC. Its protein product is CASSLTLEQFF. Filled out from reference TRBV28 and TRBJ2-1, the complete variable domain reads DVKVTQSSRYLVKRTGEKVFLECVQDMDHENMFWYRQDPGLGLRLIYFSYDVKMKEKGDIPEGYSVSREKKERFSLILESASTNQTSMYLCASSLTLEQFFGPGTRLTVL.

This chain connects TRBV7-9 to TRBJ2-2; D is undetermined. Germline V gene lookup returns CDR1 SEHNR and CDR2 FQNEAQ (reference sequence). With 7 bases removed from V and 1 base from J, the gap between germline ends came to 7 bases. This CDR3 has 13 residues. The CDR3 sequence: CASTLENTGELFF. DNA of the CDR3: TGTGCCAGCACACTTGAGAACACCGGGGAGCTGTTTTTT.

This chain connects TRBV18 to TRBJ1-1; D gene ambiguous. CDR3 length: 16 residues. Trimming cost V 1 base and J 1 base, with 13 bases left between them. Germline CDR1 is KGHSH and CDR2 is LQKENI. CDR3 bases: TGTGCCAGCTCACCACAGTCGGCGGGTCGGAACACTGAAGCTTTCTTT. Its protein is CASSPQSAGRNTEAFF. The entire variable domain, with the rest obtained from reference TRBV18 and TRBJ1-1, is as follows: NAGVMQNPRHLVRRRGQEARLRCSPMKGHSHVYWYRQLPEEGLKFMVYLQKENIIDESGMPKERFSAEFPKEGPSILRIQQVVRGDSAAYFCASSPQSAGRNTEAFFGQGTRLTVV.

This chain links TRBV30 with TRBJ2-1; D gene uncertain. The CDR3 covers 14 residues. The V gene lost 4 bases and the J gene lost 3 bases, with 13 bases spanning the gap. Germline values: CDR1 GTSNPN, CDR2 SVGIG (reference sequence). In DNA, the CDR3 is TGTGCCTGGACCCCGACCTATCTCTACAATGAGCAGTTCTTC. As protein: CAWTPTYLYNEQFF.

A word on this clone: Other DNA sequences from this sample encode an identical CDR3 as well. The chain carries TRBV4-2 and TRBJ2-3; D unclear. In germline, CDR1 is LGHNA, CDR2 YNFKEQ. V lost 0 bases to trimming and J lost 4 bases, with 8 bases between them. The CDR3 spans 14 residues. The CDR3 loop is CASSQDLRADTQYF. Written as DNA, the CDR3 is TGTGCCAGCAGCCAAGATTTACGTGCAGATACGCAGTATTTT.

CDR3 sequence: CASSLVGGRITGELFF. As DNA, the CDR3 is TGTGCCAGCAGCTTAGTAGGTGGCAGAATAACCGGGGAGCTGTTTTTT. The chain links TRBV7-6 to TRBJ2-2; D gene uncertain. The CDR3 has 16 residues. CDR1 SGHVS and CDR2 FNYEAQ come from the germline V gene. Trimming cost V 1 base and J 5 bases, with 14 bases left between them.

In nucleotides, the CDR3 is TGTGCCAGCAGCTTAGGGCATAGGACCCAAGGACGGGAGACCCAGTACTTC. This codes for CASSLGHRTQGRETQYF. The chain employs TRBV7-6 and TRBJ2-5; no reliable D call. The CDR3 length is 17 residues. In germline, CDR1 is SGHVS, CDR2 FNYEAQ. V was shortened by 1 base and J by 5 bases, with 20 bases between the two germline ends.

This clone has only a few counts. The chain carries TRBV29-1 and TRBJ2-1, with D perhaps matching TRBD1 (5 bases). Germline CDR1 and CDR2: SQVTM and ANQGSEA. V was pared by 5 bases and J by 8 bases, with 25 bases between. This CDR3 contains 16 residues. Here the CDR3 reads CSVCRPAGLGIDEQFF. CDR3 sequence (DNA): TGCAGCGTTTGTAGGCCGGCAGGGTTAGGCATAGATGAGCAGTTCTTC.

This clone was recorded a few times. This chain connects TRBV7-9 to TRBJ2-5, with a weak D call TRBD2 (6 bases). The CDR3 spans 14 residues. V was shortened by 3 bases and J by 2 bases, with 10 bases between the two germline ends. Germline lookup yields CDR1 SEHNR and CDR2 FQNEAQ (reference sequence). The CDR3 sequence: CASSLGLDQETQYF. The CDR3 DNA is TGTGCCAGCAGCTTGGGACTCGATCAAGAGACCCAGTACTTC.

The J gene is TRBJ1-5, the V gene TRBV30, with D unclear. Germline CDR1 and CDR2: GTSNPN and SVGIG (reference sequence). The CDR3 loop spans 13 amino acids. V gave up 0 bases and J gave up 3 bases, with 6 bases separating them. The CDR3, as DNA: TGTGCCTGGAGTGTGTTAGACAATCAGCCCCAGCATTTT. Its protein is CAWSVLDNQPQHF.